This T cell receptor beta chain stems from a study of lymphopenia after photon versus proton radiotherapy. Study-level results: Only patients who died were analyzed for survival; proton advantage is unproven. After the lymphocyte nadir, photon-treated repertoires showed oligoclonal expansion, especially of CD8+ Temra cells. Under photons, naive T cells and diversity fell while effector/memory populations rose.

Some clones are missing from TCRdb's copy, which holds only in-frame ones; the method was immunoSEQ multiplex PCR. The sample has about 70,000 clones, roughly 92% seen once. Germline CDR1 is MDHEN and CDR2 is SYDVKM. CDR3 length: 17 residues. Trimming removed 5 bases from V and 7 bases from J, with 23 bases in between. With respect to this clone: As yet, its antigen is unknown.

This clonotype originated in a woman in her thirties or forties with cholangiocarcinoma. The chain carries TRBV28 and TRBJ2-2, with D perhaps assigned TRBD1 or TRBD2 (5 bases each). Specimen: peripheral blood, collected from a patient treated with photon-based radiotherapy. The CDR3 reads CASSPRDGEYGSGELFF. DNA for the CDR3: TGTGCCAGCAGTCCCCGGGACGGGGAATACGGTAGCGGGGAGCTGTTTTTT.